This TCR beta chain was captured by sequencing in a study of CD8 T cells in ankylosing spondylitis. General observations from the study: Researchers report that disease-linked clones proved CD8+ and relatively rare in peripheral blood. A TCR beta motif of several highly homologous variants appeared characteristic of ankylosing spondylitis blood. Prior literature has documented some motif variants in synovial fluid and blood from reactive arthritis. According to the report, clones linked to the disease were significantly enriched in matched synovial fluid samples taken from ankylosing spondylitis patients.

With molecular barcodes, quantitative 5'-RACE was used to make the TCR beta libraries. TCRdb passed the 5' RACE reads through MiXCR, listing each CDR3 protein once. The profile shows about 460,000 distinct CDR3 sequences, about 5% of them singletons. The CDR3 sequence is 14 residues long. CDR1 KGHDR and CDR2 SFDVKD come from the germline V gene. Trimming pared 6 bases from V and 4 bases from J, leaving 11 bases between. Many counts were recorded for this clonotype. Its antigen is still unknown. The chain combines TRBV24-1 with TRBJ2-2; tentatively, D is TRBD1 (6 bases). The TCR was taken from a male donor with ankylosing spondylitis. Sequencing was performed on blood, either unsorted or a sorted T cell fraction (not recorded which). CDR3 in amino acids: CATSQGYATGELFF. The DNA of the CDR3 is TGTGCCACCAGTCAGGGGTATGCCACCGGGGAGCTGTTTTTT.